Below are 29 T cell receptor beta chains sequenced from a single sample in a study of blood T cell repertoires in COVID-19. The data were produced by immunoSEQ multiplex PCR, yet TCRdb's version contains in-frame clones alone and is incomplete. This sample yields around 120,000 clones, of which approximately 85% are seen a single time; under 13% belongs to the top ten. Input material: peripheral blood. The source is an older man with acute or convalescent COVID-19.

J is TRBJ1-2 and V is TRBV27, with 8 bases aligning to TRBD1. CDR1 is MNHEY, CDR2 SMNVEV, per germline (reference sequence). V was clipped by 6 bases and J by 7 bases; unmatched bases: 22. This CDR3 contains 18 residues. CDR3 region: CASSPRVYPGQAGGGYTF. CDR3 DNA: TGTGCCAGCAGCCCCCGAGTTTACCCGGGACAGGCCGGCGGTGGCTACACCTTC.

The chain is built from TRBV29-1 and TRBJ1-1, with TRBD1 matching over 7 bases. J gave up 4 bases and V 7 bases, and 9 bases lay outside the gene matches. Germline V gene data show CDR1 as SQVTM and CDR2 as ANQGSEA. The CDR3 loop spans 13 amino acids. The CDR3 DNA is TGCAGCGCCAACAGGGGCATCAGCACTGAAGCTTTCTTT. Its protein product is CSANRGISTEAFF.

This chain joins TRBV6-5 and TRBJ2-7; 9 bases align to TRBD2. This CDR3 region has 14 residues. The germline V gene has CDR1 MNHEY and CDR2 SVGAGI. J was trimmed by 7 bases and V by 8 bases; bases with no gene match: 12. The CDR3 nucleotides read TGTGCCAGCCGCGTCGGCGGGAGGGCGGAGGAGCAGTACTTC. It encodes CASRVGGRAEEQYF.

Written as DNA, the CDR3 is TGCGCCAGCAGCTTGGGGGCGGCGGGAGGGCCCATGGAGACCCAGTACTTC. This encodes CASSLGAAGGPMETQYF. V is TRBV5-1 and J is TRBJ2-5; 9 bases match TRBD2. J gave up 5 bases and V 0 bases, and 11 bases lay outside the gene matches. Germline CDR1 and CDR2: SGHRS and YFSETQ. This CDR3 has 17 amino acids.

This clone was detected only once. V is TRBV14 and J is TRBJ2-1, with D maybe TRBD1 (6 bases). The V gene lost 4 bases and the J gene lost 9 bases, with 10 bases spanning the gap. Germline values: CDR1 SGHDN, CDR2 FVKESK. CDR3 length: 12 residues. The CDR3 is CASSPTGVEQFF. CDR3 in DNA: TGTGCCAGCAGCCCGACAGGTGTTGAGCAGTTCTTC.

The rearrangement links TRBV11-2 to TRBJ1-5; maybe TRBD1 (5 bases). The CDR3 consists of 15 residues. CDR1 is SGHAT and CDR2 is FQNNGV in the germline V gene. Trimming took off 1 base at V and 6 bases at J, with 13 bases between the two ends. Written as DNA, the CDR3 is TGTGCCAGCAGCTTAGGGGCAGGGCGAGCTCAGCCCCAGCATTTT. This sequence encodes CASSLGAGRAQPQHF.

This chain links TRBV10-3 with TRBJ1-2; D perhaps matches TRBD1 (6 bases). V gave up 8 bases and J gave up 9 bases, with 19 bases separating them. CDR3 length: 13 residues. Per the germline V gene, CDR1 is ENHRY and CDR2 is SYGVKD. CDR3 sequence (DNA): TGTGCCATCGGCACAGGGCCGATTGGGAGCTACACCTTC. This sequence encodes CAIGTGPIGSYTF.

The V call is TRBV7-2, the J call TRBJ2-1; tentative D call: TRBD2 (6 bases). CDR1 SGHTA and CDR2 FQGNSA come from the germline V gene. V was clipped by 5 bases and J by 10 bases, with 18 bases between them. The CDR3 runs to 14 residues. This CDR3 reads CASSPPGAGREQFF. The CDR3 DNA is TGTGCCAGCAGCCCCCCTGGCGCGGGACGGGAGCAGTTCTTC.

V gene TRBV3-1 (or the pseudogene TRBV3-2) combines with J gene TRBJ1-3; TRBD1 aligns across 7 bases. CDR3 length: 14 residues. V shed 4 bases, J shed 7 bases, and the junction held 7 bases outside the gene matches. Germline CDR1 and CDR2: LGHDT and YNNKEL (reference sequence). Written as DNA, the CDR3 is TGTGCCAGCAGCCTGTCCGGGACAGAGAACACCATATATTTT. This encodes CASSLSGTENTIYF.

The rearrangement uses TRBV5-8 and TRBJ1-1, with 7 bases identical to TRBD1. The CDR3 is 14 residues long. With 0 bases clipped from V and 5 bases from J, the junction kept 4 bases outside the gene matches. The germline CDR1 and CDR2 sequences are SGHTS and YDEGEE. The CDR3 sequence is CASSLAGGKTEAFF. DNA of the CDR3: TGTGCCAGCAGCTTGGCAGGGGGTAAGACTGAAGCTTTCTTT.

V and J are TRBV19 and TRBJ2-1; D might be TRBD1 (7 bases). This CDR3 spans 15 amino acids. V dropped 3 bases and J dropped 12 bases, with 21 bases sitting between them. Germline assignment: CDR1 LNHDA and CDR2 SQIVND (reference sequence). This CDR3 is CASSISSAGQGGQFF. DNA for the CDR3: TGTGCCAGTAGTATTTCTTCGGCCGGCCAGGGGGGGCAGTTCTTC.

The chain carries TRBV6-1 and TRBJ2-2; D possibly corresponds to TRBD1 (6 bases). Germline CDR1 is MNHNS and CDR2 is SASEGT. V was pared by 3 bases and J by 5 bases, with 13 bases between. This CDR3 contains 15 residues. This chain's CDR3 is CASSDGLRGTGELFF. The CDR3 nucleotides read TGTGCCAGCAGTGACGGTCTTAGGGGGACCGGGGAGCTGTTTTTT.

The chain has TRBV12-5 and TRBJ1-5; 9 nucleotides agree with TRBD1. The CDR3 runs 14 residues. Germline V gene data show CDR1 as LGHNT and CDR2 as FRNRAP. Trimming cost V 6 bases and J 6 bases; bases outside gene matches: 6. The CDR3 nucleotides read TGTGCTAGTGGCCCGGGACAGGGTAGTCAGCCCCAGCATTTT. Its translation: CASGPGQGSQPQHF.

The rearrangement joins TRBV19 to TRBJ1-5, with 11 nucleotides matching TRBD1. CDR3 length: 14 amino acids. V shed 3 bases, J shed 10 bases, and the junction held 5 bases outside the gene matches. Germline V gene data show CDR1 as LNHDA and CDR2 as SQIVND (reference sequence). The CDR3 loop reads CASSMGDRGFPQHF. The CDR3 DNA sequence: TGTGCCAGTAGTATGGGGGACAGGGGGTTTCCCCAGCATTTT.

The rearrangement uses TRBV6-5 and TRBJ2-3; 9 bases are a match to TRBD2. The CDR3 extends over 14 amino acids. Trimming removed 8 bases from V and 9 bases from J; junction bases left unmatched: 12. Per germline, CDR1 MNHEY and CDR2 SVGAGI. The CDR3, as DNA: TGTGCCAGCGGGGGGGGGCTAGCGGGGTTAACGCAGTATTTT. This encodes CASGGGLAGLTQYF.

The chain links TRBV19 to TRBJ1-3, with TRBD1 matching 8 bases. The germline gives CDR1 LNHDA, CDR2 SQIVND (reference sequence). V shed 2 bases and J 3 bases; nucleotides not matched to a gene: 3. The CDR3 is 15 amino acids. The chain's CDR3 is CASSIQGAIGNTIYF. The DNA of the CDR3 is TGTGCCAGTAGTATACAGGGGGCGATTGGAAACACCATATATTTT.

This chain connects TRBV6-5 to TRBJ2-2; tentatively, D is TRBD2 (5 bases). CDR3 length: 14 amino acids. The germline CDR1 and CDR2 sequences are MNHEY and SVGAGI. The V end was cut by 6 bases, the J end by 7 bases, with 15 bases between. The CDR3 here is CASRGERRGGELFF. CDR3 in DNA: TGTGCCAGCAGGGGAGAAAGACGAGGCGGGGAGCTGTTTTTT.

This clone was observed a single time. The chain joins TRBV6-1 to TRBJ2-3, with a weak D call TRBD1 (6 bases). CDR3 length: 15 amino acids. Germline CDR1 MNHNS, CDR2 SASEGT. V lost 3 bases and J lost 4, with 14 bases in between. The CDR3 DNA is TGTGCCAGCAGTGATGGGCAGGGGTTGGCAGATACGCAGTATTTT. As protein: CASSDGQGLADTQYF.

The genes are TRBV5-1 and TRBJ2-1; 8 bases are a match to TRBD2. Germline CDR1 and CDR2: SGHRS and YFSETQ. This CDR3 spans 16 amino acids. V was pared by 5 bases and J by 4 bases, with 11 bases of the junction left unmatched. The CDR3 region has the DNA TGCGCCAGCAGGAAGACCGGGACTAGTGGTTACAATGAGCAGTTCTTC. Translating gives CASRKTGTSGYNEQFF.

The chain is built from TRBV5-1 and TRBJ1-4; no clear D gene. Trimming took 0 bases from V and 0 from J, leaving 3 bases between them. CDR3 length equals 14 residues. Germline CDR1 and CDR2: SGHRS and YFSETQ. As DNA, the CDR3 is TGCGCCAGCAGCTTGGGCGCAACTAATGAAAAACTGTTTTTT. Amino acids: CASSLGATNEKLFF.

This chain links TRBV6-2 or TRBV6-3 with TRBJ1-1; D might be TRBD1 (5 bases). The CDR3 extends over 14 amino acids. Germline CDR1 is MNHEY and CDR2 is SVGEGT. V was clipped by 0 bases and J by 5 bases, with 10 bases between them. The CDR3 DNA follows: TGTGCCAGCAGTTACTCGTGGGGGGGGACTGAAGCTTTCTTT. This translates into CASSYSWGGTEAFF.

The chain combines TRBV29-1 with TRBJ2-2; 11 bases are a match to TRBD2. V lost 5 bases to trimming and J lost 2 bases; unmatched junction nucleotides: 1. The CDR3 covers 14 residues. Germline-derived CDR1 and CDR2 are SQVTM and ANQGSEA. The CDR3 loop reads CSVLAGGNTGELFF. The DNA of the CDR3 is TGCAGCGTTCTAGCGGGAGGCAACACCGGGGAGCTGTTTTTT.

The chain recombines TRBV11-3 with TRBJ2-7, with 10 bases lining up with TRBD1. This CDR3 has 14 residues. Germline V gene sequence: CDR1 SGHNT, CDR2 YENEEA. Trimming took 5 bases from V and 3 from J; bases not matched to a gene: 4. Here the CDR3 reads CASSPGQGFYEQYF. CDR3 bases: TGTGCCAGCAGCCCGGGACAGGGGTTCTACGAGCAGTACTTC.

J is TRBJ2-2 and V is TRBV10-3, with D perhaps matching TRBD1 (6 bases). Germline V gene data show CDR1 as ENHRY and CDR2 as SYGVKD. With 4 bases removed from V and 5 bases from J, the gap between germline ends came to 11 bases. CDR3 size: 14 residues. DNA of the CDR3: TGTGCCATCAGTGCTTCAGGGGAAACCGGGGAGCTGTTTTTT. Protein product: CAISASGETGELFF.

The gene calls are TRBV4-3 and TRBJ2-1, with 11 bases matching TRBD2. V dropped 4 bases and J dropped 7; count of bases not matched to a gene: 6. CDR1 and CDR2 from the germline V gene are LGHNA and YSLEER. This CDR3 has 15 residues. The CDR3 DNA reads TGCGCCAGCAGCCCAGGGAGACTAGCGGGAAATGAGCAGTTCTTC. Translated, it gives CASSPGRLAGNEQFF.

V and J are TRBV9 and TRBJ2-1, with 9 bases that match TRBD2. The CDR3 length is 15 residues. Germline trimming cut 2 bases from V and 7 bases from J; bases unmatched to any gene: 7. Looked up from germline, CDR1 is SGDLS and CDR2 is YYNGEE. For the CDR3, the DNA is TGTGCCAGCAGCGTTGGAGCGGGAGGTATGAATGAGCAGTTCTTC. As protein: CASSVGAGGMNEQFF.

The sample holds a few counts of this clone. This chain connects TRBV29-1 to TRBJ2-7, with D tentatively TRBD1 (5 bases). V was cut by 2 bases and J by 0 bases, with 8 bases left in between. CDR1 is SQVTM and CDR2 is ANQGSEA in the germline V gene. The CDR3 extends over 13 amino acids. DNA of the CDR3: TGCAGCGTTGAACGACAGAACTCCTACGAGCAGTACTTC. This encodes CSVERQNSYEQYF.

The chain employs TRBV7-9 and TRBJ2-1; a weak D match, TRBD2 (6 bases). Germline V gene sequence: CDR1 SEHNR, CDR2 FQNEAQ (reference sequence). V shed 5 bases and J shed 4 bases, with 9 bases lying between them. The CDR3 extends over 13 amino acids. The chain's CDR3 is CASSPGVYNEQFF. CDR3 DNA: TGTGCCAGCAGCCCGGGAGTGTACAATGAGCAGTTCTTC.

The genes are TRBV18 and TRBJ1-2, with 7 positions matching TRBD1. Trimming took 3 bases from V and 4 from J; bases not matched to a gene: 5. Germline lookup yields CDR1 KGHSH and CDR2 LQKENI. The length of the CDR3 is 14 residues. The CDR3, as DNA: TGTGCCAGCTCACCCGCGGCAGGGGGCTATGGCTACACCTTC. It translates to CASSPAAGGYGYTF.